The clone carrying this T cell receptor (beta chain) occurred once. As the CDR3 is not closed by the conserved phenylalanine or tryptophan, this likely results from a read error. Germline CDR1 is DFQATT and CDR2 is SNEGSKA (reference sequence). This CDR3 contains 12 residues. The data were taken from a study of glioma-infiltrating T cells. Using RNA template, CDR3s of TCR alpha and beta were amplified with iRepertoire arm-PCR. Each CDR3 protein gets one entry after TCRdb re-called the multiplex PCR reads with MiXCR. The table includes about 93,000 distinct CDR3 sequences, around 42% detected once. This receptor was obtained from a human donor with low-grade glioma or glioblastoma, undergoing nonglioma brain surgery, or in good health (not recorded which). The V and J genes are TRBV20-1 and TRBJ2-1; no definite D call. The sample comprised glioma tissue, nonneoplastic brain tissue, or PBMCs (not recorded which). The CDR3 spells CSAPNLQNEQFS. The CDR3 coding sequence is TGTAGTGCCCCTAACTTACAAAATGAGCAGTTCTCC.